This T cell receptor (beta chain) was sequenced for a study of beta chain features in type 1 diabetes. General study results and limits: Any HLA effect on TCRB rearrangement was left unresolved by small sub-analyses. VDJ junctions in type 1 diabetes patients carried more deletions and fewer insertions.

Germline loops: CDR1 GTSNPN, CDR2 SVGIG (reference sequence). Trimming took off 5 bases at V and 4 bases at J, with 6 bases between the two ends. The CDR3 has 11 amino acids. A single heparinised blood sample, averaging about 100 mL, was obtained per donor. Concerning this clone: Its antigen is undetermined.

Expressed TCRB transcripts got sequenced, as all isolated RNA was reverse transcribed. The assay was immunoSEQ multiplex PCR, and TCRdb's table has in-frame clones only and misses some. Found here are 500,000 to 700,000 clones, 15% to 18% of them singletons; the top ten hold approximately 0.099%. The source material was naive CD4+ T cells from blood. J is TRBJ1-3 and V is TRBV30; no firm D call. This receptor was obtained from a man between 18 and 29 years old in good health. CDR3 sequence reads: CAWGKGNTIYF. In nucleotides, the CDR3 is TGTGCCTGGGGAAAGGGAAACACCATATATTTT.